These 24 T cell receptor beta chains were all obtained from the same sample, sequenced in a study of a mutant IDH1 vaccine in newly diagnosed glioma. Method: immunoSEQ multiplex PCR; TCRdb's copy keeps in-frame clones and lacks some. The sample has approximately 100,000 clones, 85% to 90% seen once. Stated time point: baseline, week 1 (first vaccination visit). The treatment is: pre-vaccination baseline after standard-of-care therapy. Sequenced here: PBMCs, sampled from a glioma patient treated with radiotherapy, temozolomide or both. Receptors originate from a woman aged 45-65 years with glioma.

The CDR3 is CASKTSGNYNEQFF. CDR3 bases: TGTGCCAGCAAAACTAGCGGGAACTACAATGAGCAGTTCTTC. The chain has TRBV27 and TRBJ2-1; TRBD2 agrees at 10 bases. Germline assignment: CDR1 MNHEY and CDR2 SMNVEV (reference sequence). With V trimmed by 7 bases and J by 3 bases, 3 bases remained unmatched. CDR3 length: 14 amino acids.

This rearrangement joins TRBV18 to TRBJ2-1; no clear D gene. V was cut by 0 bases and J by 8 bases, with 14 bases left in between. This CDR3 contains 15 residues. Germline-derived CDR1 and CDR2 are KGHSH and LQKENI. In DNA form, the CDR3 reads TGTGCCAGCTCACCACCGAGTGGTCGAGGCGATGAGCAGTTCTTC. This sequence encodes CASSPPSGRGDEQFF.

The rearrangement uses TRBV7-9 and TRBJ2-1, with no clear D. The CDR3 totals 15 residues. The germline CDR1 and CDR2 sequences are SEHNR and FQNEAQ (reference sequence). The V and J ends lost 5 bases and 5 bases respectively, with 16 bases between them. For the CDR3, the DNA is TGTGCCAGCAGCATGGGATTAGCTCTACACAATGAGCAGTTCTTC. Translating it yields CASSMGLALHNEQFF.

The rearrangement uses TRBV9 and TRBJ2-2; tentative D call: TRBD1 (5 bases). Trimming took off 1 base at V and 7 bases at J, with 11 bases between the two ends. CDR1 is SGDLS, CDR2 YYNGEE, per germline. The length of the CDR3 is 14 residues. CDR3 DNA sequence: TGTGCCAGCAGCGTAACCAGGGCTAGCGGGGAGCTGTTTTTT. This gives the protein CASSVTRASGELFF.

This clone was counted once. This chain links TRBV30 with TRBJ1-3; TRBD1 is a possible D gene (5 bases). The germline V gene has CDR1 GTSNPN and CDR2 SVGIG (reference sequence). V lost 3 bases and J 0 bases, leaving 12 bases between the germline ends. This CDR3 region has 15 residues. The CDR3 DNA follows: TGTGCCTGGAGCGCGGGACCGTACTCTGGAAACACCATATATTTT. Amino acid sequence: CAWSAGPYSGNTIYF.

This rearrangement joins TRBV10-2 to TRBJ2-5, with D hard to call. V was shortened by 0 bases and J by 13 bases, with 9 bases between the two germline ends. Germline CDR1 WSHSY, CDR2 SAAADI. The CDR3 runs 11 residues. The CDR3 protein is CASSESGPRYF. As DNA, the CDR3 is TGCGCCAGCAGTGAGTCTGGCCCGCGGTACTTC.

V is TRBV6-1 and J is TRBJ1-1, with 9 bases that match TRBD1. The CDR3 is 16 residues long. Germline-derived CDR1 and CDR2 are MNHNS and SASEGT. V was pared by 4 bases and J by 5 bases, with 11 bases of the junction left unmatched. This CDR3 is CASSAGTGKVGTEAFF. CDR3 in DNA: TGTGCCAGCAGTGCCGGGACAGGGAAGGTGGGAACTGAAGCTTTCTTT.

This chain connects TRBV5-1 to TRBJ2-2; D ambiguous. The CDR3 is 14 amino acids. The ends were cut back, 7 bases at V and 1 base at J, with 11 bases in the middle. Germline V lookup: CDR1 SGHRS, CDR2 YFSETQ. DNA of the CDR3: TGCGCCAGCGGGATGGGCGGGAACACCGGGGAGCTGTTTTTT. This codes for CASGMGGNTGELFF.

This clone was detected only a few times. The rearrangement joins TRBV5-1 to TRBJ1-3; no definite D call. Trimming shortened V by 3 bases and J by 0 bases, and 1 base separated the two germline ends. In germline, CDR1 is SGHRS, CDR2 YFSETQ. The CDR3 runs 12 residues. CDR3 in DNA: TGCGCCAGCAGCTACTCTGGAAACACCATATATTTT. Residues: CASSYSGNTIYF. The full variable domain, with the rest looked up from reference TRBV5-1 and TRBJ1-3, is KAGVTQTPRYLIKTRGQQVTLSCSPISGHRSVSWYQQTPGQGLQFLFEYFSETQRNKGNFPGRFSGRQFSNSRSEMNVSTLELGDSALYLCASSYSGNTIYFGEGSWLTVV.

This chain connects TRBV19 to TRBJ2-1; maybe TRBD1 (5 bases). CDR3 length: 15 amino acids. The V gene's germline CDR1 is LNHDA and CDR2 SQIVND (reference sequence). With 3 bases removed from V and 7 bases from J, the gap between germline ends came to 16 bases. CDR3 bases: TGTGCCAGTAGTATCAGGGCGAGCGTTGGGAATGAGCAGTTCTTC. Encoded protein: CASSIRASVGNEQFF.

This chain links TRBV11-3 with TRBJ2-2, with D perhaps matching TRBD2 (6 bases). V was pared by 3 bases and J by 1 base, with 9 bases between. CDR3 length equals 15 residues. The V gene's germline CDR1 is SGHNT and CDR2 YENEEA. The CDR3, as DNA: TGTGCCAGCAGCTTCGGGGGACTGAACACCGGGGAGCTGTTTTTT. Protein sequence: CASSFGGLNTGELFF.

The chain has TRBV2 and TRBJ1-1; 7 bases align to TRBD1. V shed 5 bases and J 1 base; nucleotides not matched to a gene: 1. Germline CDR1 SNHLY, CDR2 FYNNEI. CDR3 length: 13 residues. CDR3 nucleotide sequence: TGTGCCAGCAGTACAGGGGCGAACACTGAAGCTTTCTTT. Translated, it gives CASSTGANTEAFF.

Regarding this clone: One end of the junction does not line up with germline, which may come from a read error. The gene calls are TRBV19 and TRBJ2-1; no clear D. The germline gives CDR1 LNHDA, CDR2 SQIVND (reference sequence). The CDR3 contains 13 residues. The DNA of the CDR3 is TGTGCCACCCGTGGAGTCTCCGACAATGAGCAGTTCTTC. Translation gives CATRGVSDNEQFF.

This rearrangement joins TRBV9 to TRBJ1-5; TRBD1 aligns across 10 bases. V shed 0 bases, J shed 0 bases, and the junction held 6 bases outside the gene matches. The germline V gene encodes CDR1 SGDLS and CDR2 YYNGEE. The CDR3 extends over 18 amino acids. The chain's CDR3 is CASSVVGQGPASNQPQHF. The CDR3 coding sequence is TGTGCCAGCAGCGTAGTGGGACAGGGGCCAGCTAGCAATCAGCCCCAGCATTTT.

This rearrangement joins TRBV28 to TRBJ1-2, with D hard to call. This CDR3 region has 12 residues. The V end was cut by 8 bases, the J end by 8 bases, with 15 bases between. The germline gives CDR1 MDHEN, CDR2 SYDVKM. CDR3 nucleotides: TGTGCCAGCTCCTTGAGGGCGCAGGGCTACACCTTC. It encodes CASSLRAQGYTF.

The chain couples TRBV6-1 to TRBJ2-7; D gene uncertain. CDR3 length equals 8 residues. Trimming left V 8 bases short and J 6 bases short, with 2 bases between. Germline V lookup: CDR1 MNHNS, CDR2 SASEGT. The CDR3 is CASGEQYF. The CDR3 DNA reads TGTGCCAGCGGCGAGCAGTACTTC.

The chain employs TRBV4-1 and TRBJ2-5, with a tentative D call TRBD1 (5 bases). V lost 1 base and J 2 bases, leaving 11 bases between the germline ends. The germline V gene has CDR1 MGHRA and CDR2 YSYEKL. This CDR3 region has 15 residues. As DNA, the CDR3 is TGCGCCAGCAGCCAAGCCTCCAGGGAACAAGAGACCCAGTACTTC. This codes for CASSQASREQETQYF.

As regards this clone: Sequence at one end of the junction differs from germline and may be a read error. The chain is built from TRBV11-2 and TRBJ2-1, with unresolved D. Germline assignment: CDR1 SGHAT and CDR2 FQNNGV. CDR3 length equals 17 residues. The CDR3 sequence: CASSLGPSNPAYSEQFF. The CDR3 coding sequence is TGTGCCAGCAGCTTAGGTCCCTCGAACCCGGCCTACAGTGAGCAGTTCTTC.

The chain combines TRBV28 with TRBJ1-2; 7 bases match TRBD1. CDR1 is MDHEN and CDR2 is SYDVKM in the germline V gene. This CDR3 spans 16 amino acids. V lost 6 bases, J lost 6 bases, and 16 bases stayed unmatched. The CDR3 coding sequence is TGTGCCAGCAGCAAGAACAGGGACAGTACTTTGCATGGCTACACCTTC. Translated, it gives CASSKNRDSTLHGYTF.

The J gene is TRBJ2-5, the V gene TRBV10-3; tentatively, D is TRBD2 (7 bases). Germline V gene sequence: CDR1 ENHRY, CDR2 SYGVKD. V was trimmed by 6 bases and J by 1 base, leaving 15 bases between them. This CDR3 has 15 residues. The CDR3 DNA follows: TGTGCCATCAGCCGAGCCGGGGGGCTCCAAGAGACCCAGTACTTC. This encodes CAISRAGGLQETQYF.

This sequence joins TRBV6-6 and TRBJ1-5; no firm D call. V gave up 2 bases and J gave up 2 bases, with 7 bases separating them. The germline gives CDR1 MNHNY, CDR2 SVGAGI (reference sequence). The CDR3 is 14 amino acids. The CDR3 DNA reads TGTGCCAGCAGTTACAGGGTGGGCAATCAGCCCCAGCATTTT. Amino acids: CASSYRVGNQPQHF.

The CDR3 sequence is CAWGLAPYNEQFF. CDR3 DNA sequence: TGTGCCTGGGGCTTAGCCCCCTACAATGAGCAGTTCTTC. The chain couples TRBV30 to TRBJ2-1, with unresolved D. Germline V CDR1 and CDR2: GTSNPN, SVGIG (reference sequence). The V end lost 5 bases, the J end lost 2 bases, and 10 bases lay between the germline ends. The CDR3 contains 13 residues.

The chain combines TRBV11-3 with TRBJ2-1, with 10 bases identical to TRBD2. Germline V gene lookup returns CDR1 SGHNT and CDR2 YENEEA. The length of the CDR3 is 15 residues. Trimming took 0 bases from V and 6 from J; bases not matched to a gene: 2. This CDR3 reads CASSLDQREGNEQFF. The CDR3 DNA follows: TGTGCCAGCAGCTTAGATCAGCGGGAGGGCAATGAGCAGTTCTTC.

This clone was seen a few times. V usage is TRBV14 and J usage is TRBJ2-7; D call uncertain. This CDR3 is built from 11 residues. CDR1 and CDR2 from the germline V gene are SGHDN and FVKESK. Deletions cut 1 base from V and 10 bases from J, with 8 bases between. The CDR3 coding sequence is TGTGCCAGCAGCCAAGGTCGAAGTCAGTACTTC. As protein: CASSQGRSQYF.